The 31 T cell receptor beta chains in this list originate from one sample, sequenced in a study of OX40 agonist ivuxolimab in advanced cancers. TCRdb's copy holds only in-frame clones and misses some; the assay was immunoSEQ multiplex PCR. This table holds roughly 70,000 clones, about 89% found once. Sequenced here: CD4+ or CD8+ T cells sorted from blood, sampled in a trial of the OX40 agonist ivuxolimab. Receptors were obtained from an adult with an advanced solid tumor such as melanoma, head and neck, liver or kidney cancer.

The CDR3 nucleotides are TGTGCCAGTAGCTTCCACAGGGCTGAAGCTTTCTTT. This codes for CASSFHRAEAFF. V is TRBV19 and J is TRBJ1-1; a weak D match, TRBD1 (6 bases). Germline V lookup: CDR1 LNHDA, CDR2 SQIVND (reference sequence). Between the trimmed V and J ends, which lost 6 bases and 6 bases, there was a span of 11 bases. The CDR3 is 12 amino acids.

The sample holds one count of this clone. The rearrangement joins TRBV4-2 to TRBJ2-1; unclear D gene. CDR3 size: 16 residues. Trimming removed 0 bases at V and 1 base at J, with 10 bases between. Per the germline V gene, CDR1 is LGHNA and CDR2 is YNFKEQ. The CDR3 DNA sequence: TGTGCCAGCAGCCAAGATTGGGTTAGTTCCTACAATGAGCAGTTCTTC. Translation: CASSQDWVSSYNEQFF.

This clone was seen more than once but under ten times. The rearrangement uses TRBV2 and TRBJ2-2; D assignment may be TRBD1 or TRBD2 (5 bases each). The V end lost 0 bases, the J end lost 8 bases, and 10 bases lay between the germline ends. The CDR3 spans 14 residues. Germline V CDR1 and CDR2: SNHLY, FYNNEI. CDR3 region: CASSEAGAAGELFF. The CDR3 DNA reads as TGTGCCAGCAGTGAAGCCGGGGCGGCTGGGGAGCTGTTTTTT.

The rearrangement joins TRBV27 to TRBJ1-5; 8 nucleotides align to TRBD1. CDR3 length equals 15 residues. The germline V gene encodes CDR1 MNHEY and CDR2 SMNVEV (reference sequence). The trim removed 6 bases at V and 2 bases at J, leaving 6 bases unmatched. The CDR3 DNA follows: TGTGCCAGCAGATACGGACAGGGTGGCAATCAGCCCCAGCATTTT. Translating gives CASRYGQGGNQPQHF.

J is TRBJ2-1 and V is TRBV9; unclear D gene. This CDR3 spans 13 amino acids. The V and J ends lost 0 bases and 1 base respectively, with 2 bases between them. Germline V gene lookup returns CDR1 SGDLS and CDR2 YYNGEE. CDR3 in DNA: TGTGCCAGCAGCGTAGGGTCCTACAATGAGCAGTTCTTC. Its translation is CASSVGSYNEQFF.

The rearrangement uses TRBV7-9 and TRBJ2-7; 9 bases map to TRBD1. V lost 1 base to trimming and J lost 5 bases; unmatched junction nucleotides: 9. The CDR3 has 16 residues. The germline V gene has CDR1 SEHNR and CDR2 FQNEAQ (reference sequence). Here the CDR3 DNA reads TGTGCCAGCAGCTTAGTTCGTTGGGACAGGGACCACGAGCAGTACTTC. It specifies CASSLVRWDRDHEQYF. The full variable domain, completed using reference TRBV7-9 and TRBJ2-7, is DTGVSQNPRHKITKRGQNVTFRCDPISEHNRLYWYRQTLGQGPEFLTYFQNEAQLEKSRLLSDRFSAERPKGSFSTLEIQRTEQGDSAMYLCASSLVRWDRDHEQYFGPGTRLTVT.

On this clone: Other nucleotide sequences in the sample specify the same CDR3. This chain uses TRBV7-2 with TRBJ1-2, with 7 bases lining up with TRBD1. There are 13 residues in the CDR3. Germline trimming cut 1 base from V and 6 bases from J; bases unmatched to any gene: 2. The germline V gene has CDR1 SGHTA and CDR2 FQGNSA. The CDR3 DNA reads TGTGCCAGCAGCTTAGGAACAGGGGATGGCTACACCTTC. Protein: CASSLGTGDGYTF. Full variable domain (remainder filled in from reference TRBV7-2 and TRBJ1-2): GAGVSQSPSNKVTEKGKDVELRCDPISGHTALYWYRQSLGQGLEFLIYFQGNSAPDKSGLPSDRFSAERTGGSVSTLTIQRTQQEDSAVYLCASSLGTGDGYTFGSGTRLTVV.

V gene TRBV9 combines with J gene TRBJ2-7; D is unclear. CDR3 length: 14 residues. Trimming removed 3 bases at V and 3 bases at J, with 13 bases between. Germline V CDR1 and CDR2: SGDLS, YYNGEE. CDR3 nucleotide sequence: TGTGCCAGCAGCGGGAGAGGCGATGTCTACGAGCAGTACTTC. Residues: CASSGRGDVYEQYF.

This clone appeared once. This rearrangement joins TRBV27 to TRBJ2-1; 11 bases match TRBD2. V was pared by 0 bases and J by 11 bases, with 9 bases of the junction left unmatched. CDR1 and CDR2 (germline): MNHEY, SMNVEV (reference sequence). The CDR3 contains 16 residues. This chain's CDR3 is CASSLSLPSGGYQQFF. The CDR3 DNA reads as TGTGCCAGCAGTTTATCGTTGCCTAGCGGGGGGTATCAGCAGTTCTTC.

The V gene is TRBV19, the J gene TRBJ2-1; the match to TRBD2 covers 9 bases. The V and J ends lost 7 bases and 3 bases, in that order; junction bases with no gene match: 7. CDR1 is LNHDA and CDR2 is SQIVND in the germline V gene (reference sequence). CDR3 length equals 15 residues. CDR3 loop: CASTYRSGSYNEQFF. In DNA, the CDR3 is TGTGCCAGTACCTACCGTAGCGGGAGCTACAATGAGCAGTTCTTC.

The CDR3 reads CASSVIGVENTEAFF. In DNA, the CDR3 is TGTGCCAGCAGCGTTATTGGGGTAGAGAACACTGAAGCTTTCTTT. This sequence joins TRBV9 and TRBJ1-1; D uncertain. Germline V gene sequence: CDR1 SGDLS, CDR2 YYNGEE. V lost 2 bases to trimming and J lost 1 base, with 12 bases between them. CDR3 length: 15 amino acids.

This clone was seen more than once but under ten times. The chain has TRBV6-5 and TRBJ2-7, with D perhaps TRBD2 (5 bases). This CDR3 has 14 amino acids. Trimming cost V 2 bases and J 3 bases, with 11 bases left between them. CDR1 and CDR2 from the germline V gene are MNHEY and SVGAGI. The chain's CDR3 is CASSYGPGLYEQYF. CDR3 bases: TGTGCCAGCAGTTACGGGCCAGGACTCTACGAGCAGTACTTC.

This chain uses TRBV7-9 with TRBJ2-3; D is undetermined. The CDR3 extends over 12 amino acids. Trimming left V 4 bases short and J 4 bases short, with 6 bases between. Germline V CDR1 and CDR2: SEHNR, FQNEAQ (reference sequence). The CDR3 DNA sequence: TGTGCCAGCAGCTATGGGGCAGATACGCAGTATTTT. This gives the protein CASSYGADTQYF.

V and J are TRBV9 and TRBJ2-1, with 11 bases matching TRBD2. With 1 base clipped from V and 3 bases from J, the junction kept 3 bases outside the gene matches. Per the germline V gene, CDR1 is SGDLS and CDR2 is YYNGEE. The CDR3 consists of 16 residues. The CDR3 region has the DNA TGTGCCAGCAGCGTATACACTAGCGGGAGCTACAATGAGCAGTTCTTC. It specifies CASSVYTSGSYNEQFF.

The chain is built from TRBV6-6 and TRBJ2-7; D is ambiguous. The germline gives CDR1 MNHNY, CDR2 SVGAGI (reference sequence). CDR3 length equals 13 residues. The V end was cut by 5 bases, the J end by 1 base, with 9 bases between. CDR3 DNA: TGTGCCAGCAGTCTCCTAGAATCCTACGAGCAGTACTTC. As protein: CASSLLESYEQYF.

The chain recombines TRBV11-3 with TRBJ2-2, with D tentatively TRBD2 (5 bases). This CDR3 region has 12 residues. The germline V and J ends were trimmed by 5 bases and 7 bases, with 8 bases remaining between them. Germline CDR1 SGHNT, CDR2 YENEEA. In nucleotides, the CDR3 is TGTGCCAGCAGCATCGGGGACGGGGAGCTGTTTTTT. As protein: CASSIGDGELFF.

This clone is categorized as medium-sized. The rearrangement links TRBV9 to TRBJ2-7; 7 positions agree with TRBD2. Looked up from germline, CDR1 is SGDLS and CDR2 is YYNGEE. This CDR3 is 14 amino acids long. J was trimmed by 1 base and V by 2 bases; bases with no gene match: 3. The CDR3 protein is CASSVGGRSYEQYF. CDR3 coding DNA: TGTGCCAGCAGCGTGGGCGGGAGATCCTACGAGCAGTACTTC.

The chain uses TRBV4-2 and TRBJ1-4; D gene unclear. Germline assignment: CDR1 LGHNA and CDR2 YNFKEQ. Trimming shortened V by 4 bases and J by 0 bases, and 9 bases separated the two germline ends. This CDR3 is 15 amino acids long. The CDR3 is CASSPKTATNEKLFF. CDR3 in DNA: TGTGCCAGCAGCCCCAAGACCGCAACTAATGAAAAACTGTTTTTT.

V is TRBV5-4 and J is TRBJ2-3, with D perhaps TRBD2 (6 bases). V lost 3 bases and J lost 2, with 13 bases in between. This CDR3 comprises 15 residues. Germline V gives CDR1 SGHNT, CDR2 YYREEE (reference sequence). CDR3 sequence (DNA): TGTGCCAGCAGCTCGACGGGACTGGACACAGATACGCAGTATTTT. It encodes CASSSTGLDTDTQYF. Drawing the rest from reference TRBV5-4 and TRBJ2-3, the complete variable domain is ETGVTQSPTHLIKTRGQQVTLRCSSQSGHNTVSWYQQALGQGPQFIFQYYREEENGRGNFPPRFSGLQFPNYSSELNVNALELDDSALYLCASSSTGLDTDTQYFGPGTRLTVL.

This rearrangement joins TRBV11-2 to TRBJ2-1; 7 bases map to TRBD1. J gave up 10 bases and V 6 bases, and 12 bases lay outside the gene matches. Germline CDR1 reads SGHAT; CDR2 reads FQNNGV. The CDR3 totals 14 residues. CDR3: CASRNRGGVAEQFF. The CDR3 bases are TGTGCCAGCAGAAACAGGGGTGGGGTAGCGGAGCAGTTCTTC. The full variable domain, its missing parts supplied by reference TRBV11-2 and TRBJ2-1, is EAGVAQSPRYKIIEKRQSVAFWCNPISGHATLYWYQQILGQGPKLLIQFQNNGVVDDSQLPKDRFSAERLKGVDSTLKIQPAKLEDSAVYLCASRNRGGVAEQFFGPGTRLTVL.

This clone has just a few counts. The rearrangement links TRBV6-7 to TRBJ1-5; tentative D call: TRBD1 (5 bases). TRBV6-7 carries the ORF label, with uncertain function. The CDR3 is made up of 18 amino acids. CDR3 sequence: CALPPGGRCTNSNQPQHF. DNA for the CDR3: TGTGCGCTACCCCCCGGGGGACGGTGTACTAATAGCAATCAGCCCCAGCATTTT.

This chain links TRBV28 with TRBJ2-7; the D is unclear. Germline CDR1 reads MDHEN; CDR2 reads SYDVKM. V was cut by 6 bases and J by 3 bases, with 12 bases left in between. CDR3 size: 13 residues. The CDR3 DNA is TGTGCCAGCAGAACAACTATGAACTACGAGCAGTACTTC. This encodes CASRTTMNYEQYF. Full variable domain (missing parts from reference TRBV28 and TRBJ2-7): DVKVTQSSRYLVKRTGEKVFLECVQDMDHENMFWYRQDPGLGLRLIYFSYDVKMKEKGDIPEGYSVSREKKERFSLILESASTNQTSMYLCASRTTMNYEQYFGPGTRLTVT.

The rearrangement joins TRBV12-5 to TRBJ2-1; 8 nucleotides line up with TRBD2. The CDR3 is made up of 13 amino acids. CDR1 is LGHNT and CDR2 is FRNRAP in the germline V gene. CDR3 coding DNA: TGTGTCGCTCGGGGTAGCGGGAACAATGAGCAGTTCTTC. Protein: CVARGSGNNEQFF.

The chain uses TRBV29-1 and TRBJ2-1; 8 nucleotides match TRBD2. With 3 bases clipped from V and 4 bases from J, the junction kept 5 bases outside the gene matches. The CDR3 covers 14 residues. Germline CDR1 and CDR2: SQVTM and ANQGSEA. The CDR3 coding sequence is TGCAGCGTTGACGCCGGGAGGGGATACAATGAGCAGTTCTTC. Its protein is CSVDAGRGYNEQFF.

The J gene is TRBJ1-6, the V gene TRBV30; TRBD1 aligns across 8 bases. The CDR3 is made up of 15 amino acids. Germline CDR1 is GTSNPN and CDR2 is SVGIG (reference sequence). Losses at the gene ends were 0 bases for V and 9 bases for J; bases not matched to a gene: 7. The CDR3 nucleotides read TGTGCCTGGAGTGTCGGGGCAGGGGGCCCTTCACCCCTCCACTTT. The encoded protein is CAWSVGAGGPSPLHF.

This chain connects TRBV19 to TRBJ2-1; weak D call: TRBD1 (6 bases). CDR1 LNHDA and CDR2 SQIVND come from the germline V gene (reference sequence). Between the trimmed V and J ends, which lost 5 bases and 5 bases, there was a span of 13 bases. This CDR3 comprises 14 residues. The CDR3 region has the DNA TGTGCCAGTAGTTCGTGGGGGCAGGACAATGAGCAGTTCTTC. This encodes CASSSWGQDNEQFF.

The chain couples TRBV6-1 to TRBJ1-2; D is uncertain. The V gene lost 5 bases and the J gene lost 3 bases, with 1 base spanning the gap. This CDR3 is built from 10 residues. Per germline, CDR1 MNHNS and CDR2 SASEGT. CDR3 sequence reads: CASSYYGYTF. DNA for the CDR3: TGTGCCAGCAGTTACTATGGCTACACCTTC.

The chain has TRBV18 and TRBJ1-2; no reliable D call. CDR1 and CDR2 from the germline V gene are KGHSH and LQKENI. V shed 4 bases and J shed 2 bases, with 17 bases lying between them. The CDR3 is made up of 16 amino acids. In nucleotides, the CDR3 is TGTGCCAGCTCACGCCTTTTCGGGGAGAAAAACTATGGCTACACCTTC. This gives the protein CASSRLFGEKNYGYTF.

For the CDR3, the DNA is TGTGCCAGCAGTCTTCAGGAATTTGATGGCTACACCTTC. This gives the protein CASSLQEFDGYTF. The gene calls are TRBV6-5 and TRBJ1-2, with D hard to call. V was clipped by 5 bases and J by 6 bases, with 13 bases between them. CDR3 size: 13 residues. The germline V gene has CDR1 MNHEY and CDR2 SVGAGI.

The V gene is TRBV5-4, the J gene TRBJ2-1, with 7 positions matching TRBD1. This CDR3 has 14 residues. Trimming removed 5 bases from V and 7 bases from J; junction bases left unmatched: 9. Germline V gene data show CDR1 as SGHNT and CDR2 as YYREEE (reference sequence). Here the CDR3 DNA reads TGTGCCAGCAGGGTAGTAGGGGGCGGGAATGAGCAGTTCTTC. It yields the protein CASRVVGGGNEQFF.

This sequence joins TRBV4-3 and TRBJ2-7; D possibly corresponds to TRBD2 (6 bases). The V gene lost 6 bases and the J gene lost 0 bases, with 12 bases spanning the gap. CDR1 is LGHNA and CDR2 is YSLEER in the germline V gene. The CDR3 consists of 14 residues. For the CDR3, the DNA is TGCGCCAGCAGACCCGGGACTTCCTCCTACGAGCAGTACTTC. It yields the protein CASRPGTSSYEQYF.